These 25 T cell receptor beta chains were sequenced from one sample in a study of blood T cell repertoires in COVID-19. Assay: immunoSEQ multiplex PCR; the TCRdb copy retains only in-frame clones and omits some. The sample comprises over 85,000 clones, approximately 87% of which are singletons, and 15% rests with the top ten. Source material: peripheral blood. The receptor source for this set is a human donor in a cohort sampled during active COVID-19.

The chain joins TRBV7-8 to TRBJ2-7; maybe TRBD2 (5 bases). Trimming cost V 2 bases and J 7 bases, with 12 bases left between them. The CDR3 has 13 residues. CDR1 and CDR2 from the germline V gene are SGHVS and FQNEAQ. The CDR3 is CASSLISGVEQYF. The CDR3 bases are TGTGCCAGCAGCTTAATTTCCGGGGTTGAGCAGTACTTC.

The chain is built from TRBV7-3 and TRBJ2-2; 7 bases are a match to TRBD1. This CDR3 contains 15 residues. Germline-derived CDR1 and CDR2 are SGHTA and FQGTGA. V lost 5 bases and J lost 0; bases outside the gene matches: 3. Written as DNA, the CDR3 is TGTGCCAGCAGCCTTGACAGGGCGAACACCGGGGAGCTGTTTTTT. Its protein is CASSLDRANTGELFF.

CDR3 sequence reads: CASSPLRGTLPDTQYF. The CDR3 DNA is TGTGCCAGCAGCCCGTTGCGGGGGACCCTACCAGATACGCAGTATTTT. This chain uses TRBV3-1 (or the pseudogene TRBV3-2) with TRBJ2-3, with 7 bases identical to TRBD2. This CDR3 contains 16 residues. CDR1 and CDR2 from the germline V gene are LGHDT and YNNKEL (reference sequence). Trimming at V came to 4 bases and at J to 4 bases, leaving 11 bases not matched to a gene.

This chain connects TRBV4-1 to TRBJ1-1; D uncertain. The CDR3 is made up of 14 amino acids. Germline CDR1 reads MGHRA; CDR2 reads YSYEKL. V was shortened by 4 bases and J by 9 bases, with 18 bases between the two germline ends. CDR3 residues: CASSLAETPGKAFF. CDR3 bases: TGCGCCAGCAGCCTTGCAGAGACCCCGGGGAAAGCTTTCTTT.

This chain links TRBV6-2 or TRBV6-3 with TRBJ1-5; the match to TRBD1 covers 7 bases. The V gene end was trimmed by 2 bases and the J gene end by 2 bases; junction bases not matched to a gene: 12. CDR3 size: 18 residues. Germline CDR1 reads MNHEY; CDR2 reads SVGEGT. The CDR3 DNA is TGTGCCAGCAGTTACGTAGTACGCCCGACAGGGCGCAATCAGCCCCAGCATTTT. Its protein product is CASSYVVRPTGRNQPQHF.

V usage is TRBV5-8 and J usage is TRBJ1-5, with a weak D call TRBD1 (5 bases). The CDR3 loop spans 15 amino acids. CDR1 is SGHTS, CDR2 YDEGEE, per germline. V was cut by 0 bases and J by 3 bases, with 10 bases left in between. The CDR3 DNA sequence: TGTGCCAGCAGCTTGGTAGACAGCCTCAATCAGCCCCAGCATTTT. It is translated as CASSLVDSLNQPQHF.

V is TRBV2 and J is TRBJ2-2, with 7 bases matching TRBD1. The CDR3 covers 13 residues. V gave up 3 bases and J gave up 9 bases; unmatched junction bases: 4. Germline V gene data show CDR1 as SNHLY and CDR2 as FYNNEI. The CDR3 region is CASSEGTARELFF. In nucleotides, the CDR3 is TGTGCCAGCAGTGAGGGGACAGCCCGGGAGCTGTTTTTT.

A note on this clone: Other DNA sequences in this sample translate to the same CDR3. The chain carries TRBV6-1 and TRBJ1-1; TRBD1 matches at 7 bases. The CDR3 covers 14 residues. V trimming: 1 base; J trimming: 3 bases; junction bases outside the gene matches: 2. Germline V gene data show CDR1 as MNHNS and CDR2 as SASEGT. The CDR3 loop reads CASSEDRGDTEAFF. CDR3 nucleotide sequence: TGTGCCAGCAGTGAAGACAGGGGCGACACTGAAGCTTTCTTT.

The gene calls are TRBV10-3 and TRBJ2-1; the D gene is possibly TRBD2 (6 bases). The CDR3 contains 18 residues. V dropped 3 bases and J dropped 2 bases, with 20 bases sitting between them. Germline V lookup: CDR1 ENHRY, CDR2 SYGVKD. CDR3 sequence reads: CAISDISAGWYTYNEQFF. The CDR3, as DNA: TGTGCCATCAGTGATATTTCGGCGGGGTGGTATACCTACAATGAGCAGTTCTTC.

The chain is built from TRBV5-1 and TRBJ1-1; D not resolved. This CDR3 has 14 residues. V dropped 4 bases and J dropped 1 base, with 11 bases sitting between them. Germline V gene data show CDR1 as SGHRS and CDR2 as YFSETQ. Written as DNA, the CDR3 is TGCGCCAGCAGCCTCCACCCAGGGAACACTGAAGCTTTCTTT. Its translation: CASSLHPGNTEAFF.

The chain carries TRBV29-1 and TRBJ2-1, with D possibly TRBD2 on 5 matching bases. This CDR3 contains 14 residues. Trimming took 0 bases from V and 4 from J, leaving 10 bases between them. CDR1 is SQVTM and CDR2 is ANQGSEA in the germline V gene. As DNA, the CDR3 is TGCAGCGTTGAAGATCGTATAGCGTACAATGAGCAGTTCTTC. It yields the protein CSVEDRIAYNEQFF.

This chain uses TRBV19 with TRBJ1-2; 7 positions match TRBD1. V dropped 1 base and J dropped 7; count of bases not matched to a gene: 6. This CDR3 is 14 amino acids long. Germline CDR1 and CDR2: LNHDA and SQIVND (reference sequence). The CDR3 sequence is CASSIAGGGSGYTF. CDR3 sequence (DNA): TGTGCCAGTAGTATAGCAGGAGGGGGCTCTGGCTACACCTTC.

The chain recombines TRBV9 with TRBJ2-5; D might be TRBD2 (7 bases). The CDR3 runs to 16 residues. Germline-derived CDR1 and CDR2 are SGDLS and YYNGEE. Trimming took off 0 bases at V and 4 bases at J, with 16 bases between the two ends. CDR3 bases: TGTGCCAGCAGCGTAGGGGCTAGCGGAGGGGGAGAGACCCAGTACTTC. Its translation: CASSVGASGGGETQYF.

This chain links TRBV3-1 (or the pseudogene TRBV3-2) with TRBJ2-5; TRBD1 matches 9 bases. V dropped 0 bases and J dropped 4; count of bases not matched to a gene: 6. The length of the CDR3 is 16 residues. CDR1 and CDR2 (germline): LGHDT, YNNKEL (reference sequence). The CDR3 coding sequence is TGTGCCAGCAGCCAAGATCTAAGACAGGGGGGAGAGACCCAGTACTTC. Amino acids: CASSQDLRQGGETQYF.

The CDR3 loop is CASSQFRQGNQPQHF. The CDR3, as DNA: TGCGCCAGCAGCCAATTTCGACAGGGGAATCAGCCCCAGCATTTT. This chain links TRBV4-1 with TRBJ1-5, with 8 bases matching TRBD1. The CDR3 extends over 15 amino acids. V gave up 2 bases and J gave up 4 bases; unmatched junction bases: 4. Germline-derived CDR1 and CDR2 are MGHRA and YSYEKL.

V usage is TRBV28 and J usage is TRBJ2-1, with a weak D call TRBD2 (6 bases). Germline V gene sequence: CDR1 MDHEN, CDR2 SYDVKM. This CDR3 contains 16 residues. V was trimmed by 6 bases and J by 2 bases, leaving 17 bases between them. The CDR3 DNA reads as TGTGCCAGCAGGCAGCATAGGGACTCGGCCTACAATGAGCAGTTCTTC. This codes for CASRQHRDSAYNEQFF.

The V gene is TRBV7-2, the J gene TRBJ2-7, with a weak D call TRBD2 (6 bases). CDR3 length equals 15 residues. Germline CDR1 reads SGHTA; CDR2 reads FQGNSA. Trimming removed 3 bases from V and 6 bases from J, with 18 bases in between. CDR3 bases: TGTGCCAGCAGCTTGCAGGGTCATCTTAGCGGCGAGCAGTACTTC. Its protein is CASSLQGHLSGEQYF.

The chain is built from TRBV28 and TRBJ1-4, with TRBD1 matching 11 bases. The CDR3 covers 19 residues. Germline V gene sequence: CDR1 MDHEN, CDR2 SYDVKM. V dropped 3 bases and J dropped 8; count of bases not matched to a gene: 17. The CDR3 nucleotides are TGTGCCAGCAGTTTGTACGGACAGGGGGCGACCTTGGGTGAGGAAAAACTGTTTTTT. Translated, it gives CASSLYGQGATLGEEKLFF.

This clone was seen only once. The CDR3 DNA follows: TGTGCCAGCTCACCAGGCCAGTCCTACGAGCAGTACTTC. Protein: CASSPGQSYEQYF. This chain connects TRBV18 to TRBJ2-7; D unclear. This CDR3 region has 13 residues. The germline V gene encodes CDR1 KGHSH and CDR2 LQKENI. V lost 2 bases and J 1 base, leaving 6 bases between the germline ends. The full variable domain, completed using reference TRBV18 and TRBJ2-7, is NAGVMQNPRHLVRRRGQEARLRCSPMKGHSHVYWYRQLPEEGLKFMVYLQKENIIDESGMPKERFSAEFPKEGPSILRIQQVVRGDSAAYFCASSPGQSYEQYFGPGTRLTVT.

This chain links TRBV10-3 with TRBJ2-1; TRBD2 agrees at 11 bases. The germline gives CDR1 ENHRY, CDR2 SYGVKD. This CDR3 comprises 14 residues. V lost 3 bases and J lost 10; bases outside the gene matches: 5. CDR3 in amino acids: CAISELAGGEEQFF. CDR3 DNA: TGTGCCATCAGTGAATTAGCGGGAGGGGAAGAGCAGTTCTTC.

V usage is TRBV7-8 and J usage is TRBJ2-7, with a possible D match to TRBD2 (6 bases). This CDR3 comprises 17 residues. V was shortened by 4 bases and J by 0 bases, with 19 bases between the two germline ends. Germline V CDR1 and CDR2: SGHVS, FQNEAQ. The CDR3 DNA reads TGTGCCAGCAGCTCAACCCCCCCGGGGGTGAGCTCCTACGAGCAGTACTTC. This codes for CASSSTPPGVSSYEQYF.

The chain uses TRBV30 and TRBJ1-4; D uncertain. This CDR3 comprises 15 residues. Germline CDR1 reads GTSNPN; CDR2 reads SVGIG (reference sequence). Deletions cut 0 bases from V and 4 bases from J, with 12 bases between. Here the CDR3 reads CAWSVPVHDNEKLFF. Here the CDR3 DNA reads TGTGCCTGGAGTGTACCCGTACATGATAATGAAAAACTGTTTTTT.

The chain employs TRBV11-2 and TRBJ2-1; D gene unclear. The CDR3 consists of 16 residues. V gave up 6 bases and J gave up 6 bases, with 21 bases separating them. In germline, CDR1 is SGHAT, CDR2 FQNNGV. The chain's CDR3 is CASSPSPSPSFNEQFF. Here the CDR3 DNA reads TGTGCCAGCAGTCCTTCGCCGAGCCCGAGTTTCAATGAGCAGTTCTTC.

This clone has more than one count but fewer than ten. The chain combines TRBV9 with TRBJ1-2, with D possibly matching TRBD1 (6 bases). V was shortened by 0 bases and J by 5 bases, with 14 bases between the two germline ends. The germline CDR1 and CDR2 sequences are SGDLS and YYNGEE. This CDR3 comprises 15 residues. This CDR3 is CASSVESRGGYGYTF. In DNA, the CDR3 is TGTGCCAGCAGCGTAGAGTCCAGGGGTGGGTATGGCTACACCTTC.

This chain joins TRBV7-9 and TRBJ2-1; 7 bases map to TRBD2. The CDR3 has 11 amino acids. J was trimmed by 9 bases and V by 4 bases; bases with no gene match: 0. In germline, CDR1 is SEHNR, CDR2 FQNEAQ (reference sequence). In nucleotides, the CDR3 is TGTGCCAGCAGCTCGGGGGGTGAGCAGTTCTTC. Translating it yields CASSSGGEQFF.